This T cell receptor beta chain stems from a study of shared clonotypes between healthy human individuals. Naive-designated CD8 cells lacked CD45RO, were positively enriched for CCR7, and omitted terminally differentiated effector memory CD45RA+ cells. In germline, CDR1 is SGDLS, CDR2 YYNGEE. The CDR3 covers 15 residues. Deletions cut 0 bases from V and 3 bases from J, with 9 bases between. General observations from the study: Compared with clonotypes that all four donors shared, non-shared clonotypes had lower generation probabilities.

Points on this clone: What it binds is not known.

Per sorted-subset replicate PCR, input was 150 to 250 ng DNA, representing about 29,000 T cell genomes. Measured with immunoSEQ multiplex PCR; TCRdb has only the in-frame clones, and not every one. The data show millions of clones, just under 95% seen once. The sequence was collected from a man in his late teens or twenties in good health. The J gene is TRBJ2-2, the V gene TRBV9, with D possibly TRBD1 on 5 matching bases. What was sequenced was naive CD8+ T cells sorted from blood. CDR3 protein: CASSVVREHTGELFF. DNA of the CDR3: TGTGCCAGCAGCGTAGTCAGGGAACACACCGGGGAGCTGTTTTTT.